These 30 T cell receptor beta chains came from one sample sequenced in a study of blood T cell repertoires in COVID-19. Assay used: immunoSEQ multiplex PCR; TCRdb lists only in-frame clones, some missing. This table has about 64,000 clones, about 88% appearing once. The source material was peripheral blood. The receptor source for this set is a man between 65 and 85 years old with acute or convalescent COVID-19.

Notes on this clone: Distinct nucleotide sequences in the sample also encode this CDR3. The chain uses TRBV24-1 and TRBJ2-7, with D possibly matching TRBD1 (6 bases). V shed 3 bases and J shed 7 bases, with 15 bases lying between them. Germline values: CDR1 KGHDR, CDR2 SFDVKD. This CDR3 contains 14 residues. The CDR3 spells CATSDRQGLGEQYF. As DNA, the CDR3 is TGTGCCACCAGTGATCGGCAGGGGCTGGGGGAGCAGTACTTC.

The chain employs TRBV7-8 and TRBJ1-4; 9 bases align to TRBD1. The CDR3 sequence is 15 residues long. Germline CDR1 is SGHVS and CDR2 is FQNEAQ. The V and J ends lost 6 bases and 5 bases, in that order; junction bases with no gene match: 7. The CDR3: CASRQTGGINEKLFF. DNA of the CDR3: TGTGCCAGCAGACAGACAGGGGGAATCAATGAAAAACTGTTTTTT.

The V call is TRBV30, the J call TRBJ1-2, with D possibly matching TRBD1 (5 bases). V was cut by 3 bases and J by 3 bases, with 11 bases left in between. The length of the CDR3 is 13 residues. Germline V gives CDR1 GTSNPN, CDR2 SVGIG (reference sequence). The chain's CDR3 is CAWSPPGYYGYTF. In nucleotides, the CDR3 is TGTGCCTGGAGCCCTCCAGGGTACTATGGCTACACCTTC.

In this sample, this clone turned up a few times. Other nucleotide sequences from this sample produce the same CDR3. The chain recombines TRBV6-2 or TRBV6-3 with TRBJ2-1, with D tentatively TRBD2 (7 bases). Deletions cut 4 bases from V and 4 bases from J, with 17 bases between. Germline V gene sequence: CDR1 MNHEY, CDR2 SVGEGT. The CDR3 covers 16 residues. The CDR3 DNA follows: TGTGCCAGCAGTTCCCCTCTGGCGGGGGCTTACAATGAGCAGTTCTTC. Translation: CASSSPLAGAYNEQFF.

The rearrangement links TRBV7-9 to TRBJ1-1, with D perhaps TRBD1 (5 bases). The CDR3 spans 14 residues. CDR1 is SEHNR and CDR2 is FQNEAQ in the germline V gene (reference sequence). Trimming took 4 bases from V and 1 from J, leaving 10 bases between them. The CDR3 DNA reads as TGTGCCAGCAGCTCAGGGTATTCGAACACTGAAGCTTTCTTT. As protein: CASSSGYSNTEAFF.

The CDR3 sequence: CASSHTQGYEQYF. The CDR3 DNA reads TGCGCCAGCAGCCACACACAGGGCTACGAGCAGTACTTC. V and J are TRBV4-1 and TRBJ2-7; D is possibly TRBD1 (6 bases). Trimming shortened V by 3 bases and J by 3 bases, and 9 bases separated the two germline ends. In germline, CDR1 is MGHRA, CDR2 YSYEKL. The CDR3 length is 13 residues.

The chain joins TRBV29-1 to TRBJ2-5, with TRBD2 identical over 8 bases. In germline, CDR1 is SQVTM, CDR2 ANQGSEA. With 6 bases clipped from V and 3 bases from J, the junction kept 3 bases outside the gene matches. The CDR3 spans 12 residues. The CDR3 DNA is TGCAGCGTCCGGGGGGGGAAAGAGACCCAGTACTTC. Translated, it gives CSVRGGKETQYF.

The chain recombines TRBV3-1 (or the pseudogene TRBV3-2) with TRBJ1-3, with 7 bases lining up with TRBD1. CDR1 is LGHDT and CDR2 is YNNKEL in the germline V gene (reference sequence). The CDR3 contains 15 residues. Germline trimming cut 4 bases from V and 0 bases from J; bases unmatched to any gene: 3. The CDR3 here is CASSPGQHSGNTIYF. CDR3 in DNA: TGTGCCAGCAGCCCGGGACAGCACTCTGGAAACACCATATATTTT.

The chain has TRBV10-2 and TRBJ2-3; TRBD2 agrees at 9 bases. Unmatched junction bases numbered 7, after V lost 7 bases and J lost 2 bases. The CDR3 covers 15 residues. The germline V gene has CDR1 WSHSY and CDR2 SAAADI. CDR3 DNA: TGCGCCAGCATCGGACTAGCGACTTCCACAGATACGCAGTATTTT. Translation: CASIGLATSTDTQYF.

V is TRBV4-3 and J is TRBJ2-3; no firm D call. Germline V gene data show CDR1 as LGHNA and CDR2 as YSLEER. The V and J ends lost 4 bases and 0 bases respectively, with 17 bases between them. The CDR3 loop spans 17 amino acids. The CDR3 DNA reads as TGCGCCAGCAGCCGCGGCATGTCCTTCCCGAGCACAGATACGCAGTATTTT. This sequence encodes CASSRGMSFPSTDTQYF.

The chain links TRBV6-5 to TRBJ2-5; 8 nucleotides align to TRBD1. CDR3 length: 14 amino acids. Germline trimming cut 2 bases from V and 4 bases from J; bases unmatched to any gene: 3. The germline V gene encodes CDR1 MNHEY and CDR2 SVGAGI. The CDR3 nucleotides read TGTGCCAGCAGTTACCCAGGGGGCGGAGAGACCCAGTACTTC. The encoded protein is CASSYPGGGETQYF.

This rearrangement joins TRBV5-1 to TRBJ2-3; D is perhaps TRBD1 (7 bases). This CDR3 is built from 15 residues. CDR1 is SGHRS, CDR2 YFSETQ, per germline. Trimming took 0 bases from V and 3 from J, leaving 11 bases between them. CDR3 bases: TGCGCCAGCAGCTTGGGGGCAGGGGGGACAGATACGCAGTATTTT. As protein: CASSLGAGGTDTQYF.

V gene TRBV9 combines with J gene TRBJ1-3, with D perhaps matching TRBD1 (6 bases). Germline CDR1 and CDR2: SGDLS and YYNGEE. CDR3 length: 15 residues. V lost 3 bases and J 0 bases, leaving 10 bases between the germline ends. CDR3 sequence reads: CASSEDSHSGNTIYF. The CDR3 nucleotides read TGTGCCAGCAGCGAGGACAGCCACTCTGGAAACACCATATATTTT.

J is TRBJ1-1 and V is TRBV28; D possibly corresponds to TRBD1 (5 bases). V was shortened by 6 bases and J by 7 bases, with 18 bases between the two germline ends. CDR1 and CDR2 (germline): MDHEN, SYDVKM. The CDR3 length is 14 residues. This CDR3 is CASRLPGLRDEAFF. DNA for the CDR3: TGTGCCAGCAGACTTCCGGGCCTCAGGGATGAAGCTTTCTTT.

This clone was counted only a few times. This chain connects TRBV6-6 to TRBJ1-6; D gene ambiguous. Germline V gene data show CDR1 as MNHNY and CDR2 as SVGAGI (reference sequence). The CDR3 spans 13 residues. V was shortened by 5 bases and J by 7 bases, with 9 bases between the two germline ends. The DNA of the CDR3 is TGTGCCAGCAGTACAACAGAGAATTCACCCCTCCACTTT. Protein sequence: CASSTTENSPLHF.

Here the CDR3 reads CASSTGESWNYGYTF. CDR3 DNA: TGTGCCAGCAGTACAGGGGAGTCGTGGAACTATGGCTACACCTTC. The J gene is TRBJ1-2, the V gene TRBV6-6; 7 nucleotides agree with TRBD1. With 5 bases clipped from V and 2 bases from J, the junction kept 8 bases outside the gene matches. This CDR3 contains 15 residues. Looked up from germline, CDR1 is MNHNY and CDR2 is SVGAGI (reference sequence).

The CDR3 is CASSLVGTGTGNTIYF. In DNA form, the CDR3 reads TGTGCCAGCAGCTTAGTTGGGACAGGGACTGGAAACACCATATATTTT. The gene calls are TRBV7-2 and TRBJ1-3; 9 nucleotides align to TRBD1. CDR1 and CDR2 (germline): SGHTA, FQGNSA. Trimming took 1 base from V and 2 from J; bases not matched to a gene: 3. The CDR3 consists of 16 residues. Supplemented by reference TRBV7-2 and TRBJ1-3, the full variable domain reads GAGVSQSPSNKVTEKGKDVELRCDPISGHTALYWYRQSLGQGLEFLIYFQGNSAPDKSGLPSDRFSAERTGGSVSTLTIQRTQQEDSAVYLCASSLVGTGTGNTIYFGEGSWLTVV.

The rearrangement joins TRBV5-6 to TRBJ2-1, with 9 bases aligning to TRBD2. V dropped 0 bases and J dropped 5; count of bases not matched to a gene: 6. Germline V gene lookup returns CDR1 SGHDT and CDR2 YYEEEE. The CDR3 sequence is 16 residues long. The CDR3 loop reads CASSLVGGGADNEQFF. The CDR3 DNA is TGTGCCAGCAGCTTGGTCGGCGGGGGGGCCGACAATGAGCAGTTCTTC.

V is TRBV19 and J is TRBJ2-2; 8 bases match TRBD1. The V gene end was trimmed by 6 bases and the J gene end by 7 bases; junction bases not matched to a gene: 10. CDR1 and CDR2 (germline): LNHDA, SQIVND (reference sequence). CDR3 length: 15 residues. The CDR3 region is CASRIRDRKIGELFF. The CDR3 DNA follows: TGTGCCAGTAGAATCCGGGACAGGAAGATCGGGGAGCTGTTTTTT. The variable domain in full, with the rest retrieved from reference TRBV19 and TRBJ2-2, is DGGITQSPKYLFRKEGQNVTLSCEQNLNHDAMYWYRQDPGQGLRLIYYSQIVNDFQKGDIAEGYSVSREKKESFPLTVTSAQKNPTAFYLCASRIRDRKIGELFFGEGSRLTVL.

J is TRBJ2-2 and V is TRBV28, with 8 positions matching TRBD1. Germline trimming cut 5 bases from V and 3 bases from J; bases unmatched to any gene: 8. Germline lookup yields CDR1 MDHEN and CDR2 SYDVKM. CDR3 size: 16 residues. CDR3 sequence reads: CASSEQGAQDTGELFF. The CDR3 coding sequence is TGTGCCAGCAGTGAGCAGGGGGCGCAGGACACCGGGGAGCTGTTTTTT.

CDR3 in amino acids: CASSASGGSSYEQYF. CDR3 in DNA: TGTGCCAGTAGTGCCTCAGGGGGGAGCTCCTACGAGCAGTACTTC. The chain carries TRBV19 and TRBJ2-7; D may be TRBD1 (7 bases). V gave up 5 bases and J gave up 0 bases, with 14 bases separating them. This CDR3 is built from 15 residues. The germline V gene encodes CDR1 LNHDA and CDR2 SQIVND (reference sequence).

This clone was observed once. The gene calls are TRBV6-2 or TRBV6-3 and TRBJ2-7; 7 bases align to TRBD1. CDR3 length: 17 amino acids. V gave up 4 bases and J gave up 4 bases; unmatched junction bases: 16. The germline V gene has CDR1 MNHEY and CDR2 SVGEGT. Here the CDR3 reads CASSSTFPGTDLYEQYF. In DNA form, the CDR3 reads TGTGCCAGCAGTTCCACTTTTCCGGGGACAGACTTATACGAGCAGTACTTC.

This chain links TRBV5-4 with TRBJ2-3; 8 positions match TRBD1. The CDR3 is 16 amino acids. The V and J ends lost 4 bases and 6 bases, in that order; junction bases with no gene match: 13. Germline lookup yields CDR1 SGHNT and CDR2 YYREEE (reference sequence). The CDR3 sequence is CASSLPLQGAGDTQYF. Here the CDR3 DNA reads TGTGCCAGCAGCCTGCCCCTTCAGGGGGCAGGGGATACGCAGTATTTT.

This chain joins TRBV6-5 and TRBJ1-1; D perhaps matches TRBD1 (6 bases). CDR1 MNHEY and CDR2 SVGAGI come from the germline V gene. This CDR3 region has 15 residues. Deletions cut 8 bases from V and 1 base from J, with 17 bases between. The CDR3 DNA sequence: TGTGCCAGCTCAAATTGGGGGGGCGGGAACACTGAAGCTTTCTTT. It specifies CASSNWGGGNTEAFF.

This chain connects TRBV11-2 to TRBJ2-7; TRBD2 matches 9 bases. The CDR3 loop spans 15 amino acids. Germline lookup yields CDR1 SGHAT and CDR2 FQNNGV. Trimming cost V 1 base and J 3 bases; bases outside gene matches: 4. In DNA, the CDR3 is TGTGCCAGCAGCTTAGTGCTAGCGGGGAACTACGAGCAGTACTTC. This gives the protein CASSLVLAGNYEQYF.

The CDR3 region is CAWSGVGGGNTIYF. The DNA for the CDR3 is TGTGCCTGGAGTGGGGTAGGCGGTGGAAACACCATATATTTT. V gene TRBV30 combines with J gene TRBJ1-3, with unresolved D. Germline CDR1 is GTSNPN and CDR2 is SVGIG (reference sequence). This CDR3 spans 14 amino acids. Trimming left V 1 base short and J 3 bases short, with 10 bases between.

The rearrangement links TRBV12-5 to TRBJ2-2; no clear D gene. The length of the CDR3 is 13 residues. In germline, CDR1 is LGHNT, CDR2 FRNRAP. Trimming cost V 2 bases and J 4 bases, with 5 bases left between them. The CDR3 DNA sequence: TGTGCTAGTGGTTTGCTCTTCACCGGGGAGCTGTTTTTT. Encoded protein: CASGLLFTGELFF.

The gene calls are TRBV7-3 and TRBJ1-2; possibly TRBD1 for D (5 bases). The CDR3 runs to 14 residues. The V end was cut by 0 bases, the J end by 6 bases, with 11 bases between. The germline CDR1 and CDR2 sequences are SGHTA and FQGTGA. In DNA form, the CDR3 reads TGTGCCAGCAGCTTAACGGAGGGGTTTCATGGCTACACCTTC. This sequence encodes CASSLTEGFHGYTF. Together with reference TRBV7-3 and TRBJ1-2, the CDR3 gives the full variable domain: GAGVSQTPSNKVTEKGKYVELRCDPISGHTALYWYRQSLGQGPEFLIYFQGTGAADDSGLPNDRFFAVRPEGSVSTLKIQRTERGDSAVYLCASSLTEGFHGYTFGSGTRLTVV.

J is TRBJ1-5 and V is TRBV18, with D possibly matching TRBD1 (5 bases). Germline V gives CDR1 KGHSH, CDR2 LQKENI. The V end was cut by 3 bases, the J end by 0 bases, with 6 bases between. The CDR3 is 14 residues long. CDR3 nucleotide sequence: TGTGCCAGCTCACCCGGGGGTAGCAATCAGCCCCAGCATTTT. It specifies CASSPGGSNQPQHF. Based on the CDR3 plus reference TRBV18 and TRBJ1-5, the full variable domain is NAGVMQNPRHLVRRRGQEARLRCSPMKGHSHVYWYRQLPEEGLKFMVYLQKENIIDESGMPKERFSAEFPKEGPSILRIQQVVRGDSAAYFCASSPGGSNQPQHFGDGTRLSIL.

The chain employs TRBV30 and TRBJ1-2, with 10 bases aligning to TRBD1. The CDR3 is made up of 15 amino acids. Germline V lookup: CDR1 GTSNPN, CDR2 SVGIG (reference sequence). After removal of 1 base from V and 2 bases from J, the junction contained 4 bases not matched to a gene. The chain's CDR3 is CAWSAPGQGNYGYTF. CDR3 DNA sequence: TGTGCCTGGAGTGCCCCGGGACAGGGGAACTATGGCTACACCTTC.